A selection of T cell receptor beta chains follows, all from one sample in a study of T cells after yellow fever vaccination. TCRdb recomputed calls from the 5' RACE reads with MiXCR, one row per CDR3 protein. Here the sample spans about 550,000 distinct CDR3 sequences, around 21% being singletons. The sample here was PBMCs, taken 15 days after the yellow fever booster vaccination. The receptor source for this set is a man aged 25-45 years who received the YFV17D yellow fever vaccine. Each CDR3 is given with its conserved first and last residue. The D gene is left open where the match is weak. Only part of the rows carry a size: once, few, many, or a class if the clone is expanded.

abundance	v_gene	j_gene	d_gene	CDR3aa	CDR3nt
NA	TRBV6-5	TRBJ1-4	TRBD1	CASSYSTGPNEKLFF	TGTGCCAGCAGTTACTCGACAGGGCCTAATGAAAAACTGTTTTTT
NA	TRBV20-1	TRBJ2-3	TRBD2	CSAVTSGNTDTQYF	TGCAGTGCTGTAACTAGCGGGAACACAGATACGCAGTATTTT
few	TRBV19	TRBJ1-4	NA	CASSDRRAPNEKLFF	TGTGCCAGTAGTGACCGACGGGCGCCTAATGAAAAACTGTTTTTT
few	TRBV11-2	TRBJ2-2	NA	CASSSVGLGGRNTGELFF	TGTGCCAGCAGCTCAGTGGGCCTTGGCGGTCGGAACACCGGGGAGCTGTTTTTT
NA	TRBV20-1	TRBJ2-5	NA	CSAEYVQETQYF	TGCAGTGCTGAGTACGTCCAAGAGACCCAGTACTTC
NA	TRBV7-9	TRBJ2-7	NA	CASSLYRNYEQYF	TGTGCCAGCAGCTTATACAGAAACTACGAGCAGTACTTC
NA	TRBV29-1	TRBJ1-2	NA	CSVDGGRNNYGYTF	TGCAGCGTTGATGGGGGGCGGAATAACTATGGCTACACCTTC
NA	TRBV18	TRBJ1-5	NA	CASSPGLQHQPQHF	TGTGCCAGCTCACCAGGATTACAGCATCAGCCCCAGCATTTT
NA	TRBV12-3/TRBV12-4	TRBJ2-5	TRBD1	CASSGGQGEKETQYF	TGTGCCAGCAGTGGGGGACAGGGGGAGAAAGAGACCCAGTACTTC
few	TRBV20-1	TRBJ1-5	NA	CSARQRSGNQPQHF	TGCAGTGCTAGACAGCGTTCGGGCAATCAGCCCCAGCATTTT
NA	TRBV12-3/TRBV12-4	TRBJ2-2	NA	CASSSSRESSDTGELFF	TGTGCCAGCAGTTCCTCCCGGGAGAGCTCGGACACCGGGGAGCTGTTTTTT
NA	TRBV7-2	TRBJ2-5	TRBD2	CASSLAGGPEETQYF	TGTGCCAGCAGCTTAGCGGGAGGGCCTGAAGAGACCCAGTACTTC
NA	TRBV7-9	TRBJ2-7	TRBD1	CASSRTGGVYEQYF	TGTGCCAGCAGTCGGACAGGGGGCGTTTACGAGCAGTACTTC
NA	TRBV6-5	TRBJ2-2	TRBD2	CASSYSRTSGSLTGELFF	TGTGCCAGCAGTTACTCACGGACTAGCGGGAGTTTGACCGGGGAGCTGTTTTTT
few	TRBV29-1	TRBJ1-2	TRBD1	CSVERPRGLHGYTF	TGCAGCGTTGAGAGGCCAAGGGGGCTACATGGCTACACCTTC
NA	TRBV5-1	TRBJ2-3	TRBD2	CASSLADGRAKDTQYF	TGCGCCAGCAGCTTGGCCGACGGGAGGGCCAAGGATACGCAGTATTTT
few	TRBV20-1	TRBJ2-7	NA	CSVRARGTYEQYF	TGCAGTGTCCGGGCCCGGGGAACCTACGAGCAGTACTTC
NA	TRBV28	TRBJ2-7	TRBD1	CASSTRQGARYEQYF	TGTGCCAGCAGCACCAGACAGGGGGCTCGATACGAGCAGTACTTC
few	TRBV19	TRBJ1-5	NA	CASSFSRSNQPQHF	TGTGCCAGTAGTTTCAGTAGAAGCAATCAGCCCCAGCATTTT
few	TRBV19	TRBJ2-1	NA	CASSMVHNEQFF	TGTGCCAGTAGTATGGTGCACAATGAGCAGTTCTTC
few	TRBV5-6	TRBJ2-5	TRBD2	CASSLTGLAGGETQYF	TGTGCCAGCAGCTTAACGGGACTAGCGGGAGGCGAGACCCAGTACTTC
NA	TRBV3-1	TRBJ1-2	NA	CASSQALIGYTF	TGTGCCAGCAGCCAAGCTCTGATCGGCTACACCTTC
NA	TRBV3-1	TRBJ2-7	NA	CASRQGGAYEQYF	TGTGCCAGCAGACAAGGGGGGGCCTACGAGCAGTACTTC
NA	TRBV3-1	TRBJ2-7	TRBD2	CASSQAEGLHYEQYF	TGTGCCAGCAGCCAAGCCGAGGGACTACACTACGAGCAGTACTTC
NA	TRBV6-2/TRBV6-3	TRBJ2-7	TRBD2	CASSRRSKAGQTSGYYEQYF	TGTGCCAGCAGCCGCCGGTCCAAGGCGGGTCAGACTAGCGGATACTACGAGCAGTACTTC
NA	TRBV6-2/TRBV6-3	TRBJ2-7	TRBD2	CASRKPGLAGGSYEQYF	TGTGCCAGCAGAAAACCGGGACTAGCGGGAGGTTCCTACGAGCAGTACTTC
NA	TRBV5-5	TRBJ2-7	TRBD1	CASSWDSAYEQYF	TGTGCCAGCAGCTGGGACAGTGCCTACGAGCAGTACTTC
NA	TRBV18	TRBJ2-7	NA	CASSPAPARSYEQYF	TGTGCCAGCTCACCAGCTCCGGCCCGCTCCTACGAGCAGTACTTC
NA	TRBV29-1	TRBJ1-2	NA	CSVVAGNYGYTF	TGCAGCGTTGTGGCAGGGAACTATGGCTACACCTTC
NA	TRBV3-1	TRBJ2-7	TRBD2	CASSPGLAGEAEQYF	TGTGCCAGCAGCCCGGGACTAGCGGGAGAGGCCGAGCAGTACTTC
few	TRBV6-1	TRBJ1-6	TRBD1	CASRPGQGVSYGSPLHF	TGTGCCAGCCGGCCCGGACAGGGGGTATCTTACGGGTCACCCCTCCACTTT
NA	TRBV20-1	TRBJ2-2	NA	CSARGSGSERTGELFF	TGCAGTGCTAGAGGTTCGGGTAGCGAACGGACCGGGGAGCTGTTTTTT
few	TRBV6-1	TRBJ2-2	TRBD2	CASTGGALNTGELFF	TGTGCCAGCACGGGGGGGGCTTTAAACACCGGGGAGCTGTTTTTT
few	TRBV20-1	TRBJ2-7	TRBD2	CSARGGASGYYEQYF	TGCAGTGCTAGAGGGGGTGCTAGCGGCTACTACGAGCAGTACTTC
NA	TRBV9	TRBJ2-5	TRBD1	CASSSRTGGSGETQYF	TGTGCCAGCAGCTCTCGGACAGGGGGCTCGGGAGAGACCCAGTACTTC
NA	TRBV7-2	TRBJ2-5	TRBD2	CASSWGLAGVRETQYF	TGTGCCAGCAGCTGGGGGCTAGCGGGAGTGCGGGAGACCCAGTACTTC
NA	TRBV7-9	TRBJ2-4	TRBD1	CASSPRTGAKNIQYF	TGTGCCAGCAGCCCTCGGACAGGGGCCAAAAACATTCAGTACTTC
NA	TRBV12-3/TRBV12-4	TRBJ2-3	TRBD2	CASTAGLVLGDTQYF	TGTGCCAGCACTGCCGGACTAGTTCTAGGAGATACGCAGTATTTT
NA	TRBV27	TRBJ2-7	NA	CASSGYSSYEQYF	TGTGCCAGCAGTGGGTACAGCTCCTACGAGCAGTACTTC
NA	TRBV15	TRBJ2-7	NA	CATSRRLTAGRGPSYEQYF	TGTGCCACCAGCAGACGACTTACCGCTGGCAGGGGCCCTTCCTACGAGCAGTACTTC
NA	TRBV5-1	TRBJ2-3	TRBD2	CASMRSWLAGRGSTDTQYF	TGCGCCAGCATGAGATCGTGGCTAGCGGGCCGGGGTAGCACAGATACGCAGTATTTT
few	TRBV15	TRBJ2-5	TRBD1	CATSTRDREQETQYF	TGTGCCACCAGCACCCGGGACAGGGAACAAGAGACCCAGTACTTC